This entry lists 17 T cell receptor beta chains sequenced from one sample in a study of shared clonotypes between healthy human individuals. Only in-frame clones appear in the TCRdb table, and some are missing; sequencing was by immunoSEQ multiplex PCR. Of some 2,500,000 clones listed, under 95% were seen once; the top ten hold approximately 0.39%. The sequencing sample was made of naive CD4+ T cells from PBMCs. This sample's subset: CD45RA+ positively selected. The receptors derive from a man aged 18 to 29 in good health. Some clones in this sample may be carry-over from other donors' samples.

The J gene is TRBJ2-1, the V gene TRBV5-4; D gene unclear. Germline-derived CDR1 and CDR2 are SGHNT and YYREEE (reference sequence). V was cut by 4 bases and J by 7 bases, with 12 bases left in between. The CDR3 sequence is 13 residues long. Here the CDR3 DNA reads TGTGCCAGCAGCCCTTTTAACGGGAATGAGCAGTTCTTC. Translating gives CASSPFNGNEQFF.

V is TRBV28 and J is TRBJ1-5; the D is unclear. Germline lookup yields CDR1 MDHEN and CDR2 SYDVKM. Trimming removed 3 bases from V and 2 bases from J, with 8 bases in between. This CDR3 is 14 amino acids long. This chain's CDR3 is CASSFTVGNQPQHF. The CDR3 coding sequence is TGTGCCAGCAGTTTTACCGTAGGCAATCAGCCCCAGCATTTT.

The chain has TRBV4-2 and TRBJ2-2, with 7 bases aligning to TRBD2. V shed 0 bases and J 1 base; nucleotides not matched to a gene: 5. CDR1 and CDR2 (germline): LGHNA, YNFKEQ. There are 17 residues in the CDR3. Written as DNA, the CDR3 is TGTGCCAGCAGCCAAGAGTCGCGGGAGTGGAACACCGGGGAGCTGTTTTTT. Translation gives CASSQESREWNTGELFF.

This rearrangement joins TRBV5-1 to TRBJ2-5; the D is unclear. Germline V gene sequence: CDR1 SGHRS, CDR2 YFSETQ. This CDR3 comprises 13 residues. Trimming took off 0 bases at V and 3 bases at J, with 6 bases between the two ends. The CDR3 is CASSLVYKETQYF. Written as DNA, the CDR3 is TGCGCCAGCAGCTTGGTCTACAAAGAGACCCAGTACTTC.

This rearrangement joins TRBV14 to TRBJ2-3, with 12 bases fitting TRBD2. The ends lost 3 bases at V and 12 bases at J; junction bases unmatched: 4. Germline values: CDR1 SGHDN, CDR2 FVKESK. The CDR3 loop spans 13 amino acids. For the CDR3, the DNA is TGTGCCAGCAGCCAGGAACTAGCGGGAGGACAGTATTTT. This translates into CASSQELAGGQYF. Full variable domain (remainder filled in from reference TRBV14 and TRBJ2-3): EAGVTQFPSHSVIEKGQTVTLRCDPISGHDNLYWYRRVMGKEIKFLLHFVKESKQDESGMPNNRFLAERTGGTYSTLKVQPAELEDSGVYFCASSQELAGGQYFGPGTRLTVL.

Concerning this clone: Other nucleotide sequences in the sample specify the same CDR3. V is TRBV4-3 and J is TRBJ2-5; 11 positions match TRBD1. CDR1 is LGHNA and CDR2 is YSLEER in the germline V gene. The CDR3 extends over 15 amino acids. Losses at the gene ends were 1 base for V and 5 bases for J; bases not matched to a gene: 3. The CDR3 coding sequence is TGCGCCAGCAGCCAAGGGACAGGGGGCGCGGAGACCCAGTACTTC. It encodes CASSQGTGGAETQYF.

This clone was seen only once. The gene calls are TRBV5-1 and TRBJ2-3; 10 bases match TRBD2. V trimming: 0 bases; J trimming: 6 bases; junction bases outside the gene matches: 7. Germline CDR1 reads SGHRS; CDR2 reads YFSETQ. The CDR3 runs 16 residues. Written as DNA, the CDR3 is TGCGCCAGCAGCTTGGGGGCAACTAGCGGGAAGGATACGCAGTATTTT. Protein sequence: CASSLGATSGKDTQYF.

V usage is TRBV28 and J usage is TRBJ1-2; possibly TRBD1 for D (5 bases). Germline V gives CDR1 MDHEN, CDR2 SYDVKM. The CDR3 runs 14 residues. V lost 4 bases to trimming and J lost 2 bases, with 11 bases between them. The CDR3 DNA reads as TGTGCCAGCAGTTCACTGGGGCTAAACTATGGCTACACCTTC. As protein: CASSSLGLNYGYTF.

The rearrangement joins TRBV11-2 to TRBJ2-7, with no clear D. The germline V gene has CDR1 SGHAT and CDR2 FQNNGV. The CDR3 has 13 amino acids. V lost 5 bases, J lost 2 bases, and 10 bases lay in between. The CDR3 DNA follows: TGTGCCAGCAGCGTGGACGGCGCCTACGAGCAGTACTTC. Amino acids: CASSVDGAYEQYF.

This sequence joins TRBV18 and TRBJ2-5; weak D call: TRBD2 (6 bases). CDR1 and CDR2 from the germline V gene are KGHSH and LQKENI. The CDR3 sequence is 12 residues long. V shed 5 bases and J shed 9 bases, with 13 bases lying between them. CDR3 bases: TGTGCCAGCTCAGGTCTAGGGGAGGCCCAGTACTTC. It specifies CASSGLGEAQYF.

The chain uses TRBV19 and TRBJ1-5; D is perhaps TRBD1 (5 bases). V was cut by 6 bases and J by 7 bases, with 16 bases left in between. This CDR3 contains 14 residues. CDR1 is LNHDA, CDR2 SQIVND, per germline (reference sequence). The CDR3 spells CASSPGRGGQPQHF. The CDR3, as DNA: TGTGCCAGTAGCCCCGGGAGGGGAGGACAGCCCCAGCATTTT.

For this clone: The sample has other DNA sequences that encode this CDR3 too. The genes are TRBV28 and TRBJ1-2; D possibly corresponds to TRBD1 (6 bases). Germline V gene lookup returns CDR1 MDHEN and CDR2 SYDVKM. The V end lost 7 bases, the J end lost 4 bases, and 16 bases lay between the germline ends. This CDR3 comprises 14 residues. CDR3: CASTKAGASYGYTF. The DNA for the CDR3 is TGTGCCAGCACAAAAGCGGGGGCTTCCTATGGCTACACCTTC.

The chain links TRBV5-1 to TRBJ2-3; 10 nucleotides align to TRBD2. V shed 2 bases, J shed 5 bases, and the junction held 11 bases outside the gene matches. The V gene's germline CDR1 is SGHRS and CDR2 YFSETQ. The CDR3 consists of 17 residues. In nucleotides, the CDR3 is TGCGCCAGCAGCTTCAGGACTAGCGGCCCGGTGAGAGATACGCAGTATTTT. It specifies CASSFRTSGPVRDTQYF.

The V gene is TRBV4-1, the J gene TRBJ1-5; D remains unclear. The CDR3 totals 15 residues. The V gene's germline CDR1 is MGHRA and CDR2 YSYEKL. V was shortened by 0 bases and J by 2 bases, with 8 bases between the two germline ends. CDR3 protein: CASSQEWGGNQPQHF. Here the CDR3 DNA reads TGCGCCAGCAGCCAAGAGTGGGGTGGCAATCAGCCCCAGCATTTT.

Turning to this clone: The same CDR3 also results from other DNA sequences found in this sample. The CDR3 DNA reads TGTGCCAGCAGTTTGAGTCTCTATGGCTACACCTTC. It specifies CASSLSLYGYTF. This chain uses TRBV28 with TRBJ1-2; unclear D gene. Trimming removed 3 bases from V and 4 bases from J, with 6 bases in between. Germline V gene lookup returns CDR1 MDHEN and CDR2 SYDVKM. This CDR3 is built from 12 residues.

The V call is TRBV5-1, the J call TRBJ2-1, with a possible D match to TRBD2 (5 bases). Trimming shortened V by 0 bases and J by 2 bases, and 12 bases separated the two germline ends. Germline V CDR1 and CDR2: SGHRS, YFSETQ. The CDR3 consists of 16 residues. The CDR3, as DNA: TGCGCCAGCAGCTTGGATCTTGCGGGCCCCTACAATGAGCAGTTCTTC. It is translated as CASSLDLAGPYNEQFF.

V and J are TRBV4-2 and TRBJ2-2; TRBD2 agrees at 12 bases. V was pared by 4 bases and J by 5 bases, with 11 bases of the junction left unmatched. The CDR3 has 18 amino acids. Germline V lookup: CDR1 LGHNA, CDR2 YNFKEQ. The CDR3 sequence is CASSLKLGGTSGTGELFF. In DNA form, the CDR3 reads TGTGCCAGCAGCCTGAAACTGGGGGGGACTAGCGGGACCGGGGAGCTGTTTTTT.